This TCR beta chain was captured in a study of blood T cell repertoires in COVID-19. Clinical histories supplied by participants themselves formed the basis of cohort assignment. CDR1 and CDR2 from the germline V gene are SGDLS and YYNGEE. The CDR3 contains 18 residues. Losses at the gene ends were 3 bases for V and 0 bases for J; bases not matched to a gene: 14. Original data processing: From reference gene primer amplification, estimates of nucleated cell counts were derived. Repertoires were generated with immunoSEQ multiplex PCR, while TCRdb's copy carries only in-frame clones and drops some. That table is the source of V, J and clone size, and D and trimming were worked out from the DNA. The sample yields a few hundred thousand clones, about 90% seen once.

The TCR sequence derives from a human donor in a cohort exposed to, infected with or recovered from COVID-19 (not recorded which). The donor label of this sample is uncertain. The chain has TRBV9 and TRBJ1-1, with 7 bases matching TRBD1. Sequenced input: PBMCs or T cells enriched from blood (not recorded which). Here the CDR3 DNA reads TGTGCCAGCAGCGCTCACCCATCCCGGACAGGCATGAACACTGAAGCTTTCTTT. It translates to CASSAHPSRTGMNTEAFF. The variable domain in full, completed from reference TRBV9 and TRBJ1-1, reads DSGVTQTPKHLITATGQRVTLRCSPRSGDLSVYWYQQSLDQGLQFLIQYYNGEERAKGNILERFSAQQFPDLHSELNLSSLELGDSALYFCASSAHPSRTGMNTEAFFGQGTRLTVV.